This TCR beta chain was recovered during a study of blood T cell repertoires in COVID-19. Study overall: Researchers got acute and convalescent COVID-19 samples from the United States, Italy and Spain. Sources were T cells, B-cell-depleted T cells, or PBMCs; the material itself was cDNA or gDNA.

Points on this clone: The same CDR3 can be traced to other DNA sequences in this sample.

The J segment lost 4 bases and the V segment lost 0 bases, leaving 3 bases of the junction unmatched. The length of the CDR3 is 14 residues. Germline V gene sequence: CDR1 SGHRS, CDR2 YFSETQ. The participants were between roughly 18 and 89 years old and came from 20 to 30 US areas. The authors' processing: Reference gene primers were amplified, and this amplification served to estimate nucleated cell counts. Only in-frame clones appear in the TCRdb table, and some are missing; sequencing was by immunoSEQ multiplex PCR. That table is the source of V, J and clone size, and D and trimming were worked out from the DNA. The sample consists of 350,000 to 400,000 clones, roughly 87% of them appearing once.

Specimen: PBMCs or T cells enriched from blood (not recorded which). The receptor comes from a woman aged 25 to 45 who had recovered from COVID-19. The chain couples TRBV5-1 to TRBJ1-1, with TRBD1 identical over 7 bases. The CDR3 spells CASSLAAGGTEAFF. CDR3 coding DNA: TGCGCCAGCAGCTTGGCGGCAGGGGGCACTGAAGCTTTCTTT.